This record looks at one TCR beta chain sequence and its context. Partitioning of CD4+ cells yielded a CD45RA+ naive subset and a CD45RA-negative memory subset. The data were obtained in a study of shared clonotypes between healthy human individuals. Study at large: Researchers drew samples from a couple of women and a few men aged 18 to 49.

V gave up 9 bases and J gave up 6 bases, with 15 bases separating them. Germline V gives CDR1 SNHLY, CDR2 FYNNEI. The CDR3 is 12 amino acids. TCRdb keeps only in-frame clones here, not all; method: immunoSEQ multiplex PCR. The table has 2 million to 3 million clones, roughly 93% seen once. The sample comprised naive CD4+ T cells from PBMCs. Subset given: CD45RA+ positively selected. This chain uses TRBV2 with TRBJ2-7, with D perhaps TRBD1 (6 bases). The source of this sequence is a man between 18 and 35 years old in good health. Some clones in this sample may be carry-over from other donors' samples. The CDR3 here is CARNRVGAEQYF. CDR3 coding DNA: TGTGCCAGGAACAGGGTAGGGGCCGAGCAGTACTTC.